This entry lists 12 T cell receptor beta chains sequenced from one sample in a study of CD8 T cells in Susac syndrome. Random-hexamer reverse transcription was applied to about 0.5 to 1 ug RNA. TCRdb reprocessed the immunoSEQ multiplex PCR reads with MiXCR, giving one entry per CDR3 protein. The top ten clones hold about 0.21% of a sample with around 56,000 distinct CDR3 sequences, approximately 90% of them seen once. Sequencing was performed on CD8+ T cells from PBMCs. The receptors shown here come from a human donor in good health.

The gene calls are TRBV9 and TRBJ1-4; a weak D match, TRBD1 (5 bases). Germline V gene sequence: CDR1 SGDLS, CDR2 YYNGEE. The length of the CDR3 is 15 residues. Trimming took 0 bases from V and 7 from J, leaving 13 bases between them. The CDR3 region has the DNA TGTGCCAGCAGCGTAGAGGGGAGTTGGGGTGAAAAACTGTTTTTT. Translation gives CASSVEGSWGEKLFF.

The chain recombines TRBV5-1 with TRBJ2-7, with D hard to call. Germline assignment: CDR1 SGHRS and CDR2 YFSETQ. This CDR3 is built from 12 residues. The V end was cut by 3 bases, the J end by 6 bases, with 10 bases between. The CDR3 bases are TGCGCCAGCAGCTCGGGCCTGGGCGAGCAGTACTTC. It is translated as CASSSGLGEQYF.

The J gene is TRBJ2-3, the V gene TRBV5-1; 8 bases are shared with TRBD1. This CDR3 comprises 20 residues. J lost 2 bases, V lost 6 bases, and 23 bases had no gene match. CDR1 is SGHRS and CDR2 is YFSETQ in the germline V gene. CDR3 sequence reads: CASKLDRAVYGPASTDTQYF. CDR3 nucleotide sequence: TGCGCCAGCAAACTGGACAGGGCGGTTTATGGGCCTGCCTCCACAGATACGCAGTATTTT.

The chain employs TRBV15 and TRBJ2-5, with D perhaps given as TRBD1 or TRBD2 (5 bases each). This CDR3 has 17 amino acids. The germline gives CDR1 LNHNV, CDR2 YYDKDF (reference sequence). Between the trimmed V and J ends, which lost 0 bases and 5 bases, there was a span of 19 bases. In nucleotides, the CDR3 is TGTGCCACCAGCAGAGATTCGGCTAGCACATGGGGGGAGACCCAGTACTTC. Translating gives CATSRDSASTWGETQYF.

The genes are TRBV7-3 and TRBJ2-3; 8 nucleotides line up with TRBD2. V dropped 5 bases and J dropped 2; count of bases not matched to a gene: 9. CDR3 length: 16 amino acids. The germline CDR1 and CDR2 sequences are SGHTA and FQGTGA. The CDR3 sequence: CASSPRSGGFTDTQYF. The CDR3 DNA is TGTGCCAGCAGCCCCCGAAGCGGGGGCTTCACAGATACGCAGTATTTT.

The chain couples TRBV7-9 to TRBJ1-6; D not certain. The germline V gene has CDR1 SEHNR and CDR2 FQNEAQ (reference sequence). With 2 bases removed from V and 9 bases from J, the gap between germline ends came to 17 bases. The length of the CDR3 is 16 residues. The CDR3 spells CASSLSDAARTSPLHF. CDR3 in DNA: TGTGCCAGCAGCTTATCTGATGCAGCCAGAACTTCACCCCTCCACTTT.

The chain uses TRBV7-9 and TRBJ1-5, with D hard to call. Germline values: CDR1 SEHNR, CDR2 FQNEAQ (reference sequence). The V gene lost 1 base and the J gene lost 9 bases, with 10 bases spanning the gap. CDR3 size: 13 residues. The CDR3 DNA follows: TGTGCCAGCAGCTTAGGTCCATTTATGCCCCAGCATTTT. The encoded protein is CASSLGPFMPQHF.

This clonotype was counted between two and nine times. At one boundary the junction diverges from the germline segment, which might be a read error. This chain joins TRBV12-3 or TRBV12-4 and TRBJ2-7; possible D gene TRBD1, 6 bases. The CDR3 is made up of 14 amino acids. The CDR3 DNA follows: TGTGCTAGCAGTTTAGGTCCAGGGGCCTACGAGCAGTACTTC. This sequence encodes CASSLGPGAYEQYF.

V is TRBV27 and J is TRBJ1-1; weak D call: TRBD1 (6 bases). V dropped 7 bases and J dropped 6 bases, with 18 bases sitting between them. The CDR3 sequence is 14 residues long. Per the germline V gene, CDR1 is MNHEY and CDR2 is SMNVEV (reference sequence). CDR3 protein: CASKRGTGWAEAFF. The DNA of the CDR3 is TGTGCCAGCAAGCGGGGCACAGGGTGGGCTGAAGCTTTCTTT.

V gene TRBV6-1 combines with J gene TRBJ2-3; 8 bases fit TRBD2. V was clipped by 5 bases and J by 0 bases; unmatched bases: 13. CDR1 is MNHNS and CDR2 is SASEGT in the germline V gene. CDR3 length equals 18 residues. Here the CDR3 reads CASSPRGSGVLSTDTQYF. The CDR3 DNA follows: TGTGCCAGCAGTCCCCGTGGTAGCGGGGTCCTTAGCACAGATACGCAGTATTTT.

This chain joins TRBV7-6 and TRBJ2-2; no clear D. Germline CDR1 is SGHVS and CDR2 is FNYEAQ. This CDR3 region has 15 residues. Trimming removed 5 bases from V and 6 bases from J, with 16 bases in between. CDR3 sequence: CASSGPDGPAGELFF. DNA of the CDR3: TGTGCCAGCAGCGGGCCGGACGGCCCGGCCGGGGAGCTGTTTTTT. Based on the CDR3 plus reference TRBV7-6 and TRBJ2-2, the full variable domain is GAGVSQSPRYKVTKRGQDVALRCDPISGHVSLYWYRQALGQGPEFLTYFNYEAQQDKSGLPNDRFSAERPEGSISTLTIQRTEQRDSAMYRCASSGPDGPAGELFFGEGSRLTVL.

The V gene is TRBV7-6, the J gene TRBJ2-3; D may be TRBD1 or TRBD2 (5 bases each). The germline CDR1 and CDR2 sequences are SGHVS and FNYEAQ. The CDR3 covers 15 residues. V was trimmed by 4 bases and J by 6 bases, leaving 17 bases between them. The CDR3 loop is CASSYSGAGEDTQYF. Here the CDR3 DNA reads TGTGCCAGCAGCTACTCCGGGGCCGGGGAGGATACGCAGTATTTT. Using reference TRBV7-6 and TRBJ2-3 for the parts outside the CDR3, the full variable domain is GAGVSQSPRYKVTKRGQDVALRCDPISGHVSLYWYRQALGQGPEFLTYFNYEAQQDKSGLPNDRFSAERPEGSISTLTIQRTEQRDSAMYRCASSYSGAGEDTQYFGPGTRLTVL.